The present entry profiles one TCR beta chain with its context. Its target is unknown. Via MiXCR, TCRdb re-called the 5' RACE reads, giving one row per CDR3 protein. The table includes 500,000 to 550,000 distinct CDR3 sequences, about a fifth detected once. There are 15 residues in the CDR3. CDR1 and CDR2 from the germline V gene are SGHDN and FVKESK. V shed 1 base and J shed 5 bases, with 14 bases lying between them. The sample belongs to a study of T cells after yellow fever vaccination. Findings and limits, study-wide: Weaker overall, the secondary response nonetheless peaked faster (day 5 versus 15). Reappearing after the booster were most of the clones from primary vaccination (roughly 96% CD4, 88% CD8).

The chain has TRBV14 and TRBJ1-1; no clear D. Sample: PBMCs, taken roughly 20 days after the first yellow fever vaccination. This receptor was taken from a man between 18 and 29 years old who received the YFV17D yellow fever vaccine. CDR3 residues: CASSQVFGRTTEAFF. The CDR3 DNA is TGTGCCAGCAGCCAAGTATTTGGGAGAACGACTGAAGCTTTCTTT.